This TCR beta chain was captured by sequencing in a study of human T cells and chemical hapten exposure listed by TCRdb under 2021. Looking at the study overall: For sensitization, 2% DPC in acetone was applied to a 2 cm by 2 cm area of upper inner arm skin. Patch testing on the upper back used Finn chambers containing 0.01% DPC, with scoring done after 6 days according to International Contact Dermatitis Research Group standards. Both TCR alpha and TCR beta chains were sequenced from each blood RNA sample. Blood samples were taken from patients before sensitization (week 0) and then at 2, 6 and about 24 weeks after DPC sensitization. This study followed changes in the peripheral blood TCR repertoire in vivo during primary and secondary sensitization of alopecia patients to the hapten diphenylcyclopropenone (DPC). Weekly therapeutic DPC doses were additionally applied to the scalp of patients throughout the roughly 25-week study period. Libraries were combined into a pool for sequencing, and differences in TCR yield between samples came mainly from small differences in library volumes within the pool. The mostly female patient cohort included alopecia areata with under or over 50% scalp involvement, alopecia totalis and alopecia universalis. Twenty-nine alopecia patients gave blood for TCR sequencing at one to four time points (pre-sensitization, 2, 6 and 24 weeks).

Overall study results and their limits: DPC sensitization did not change how many TCRs were above 1 in 1000 frequency, and no evidence was found of alterations in global repertoire structure. Significantly more large CDR3 similarity clusters were formed by expanded TCRs than by pre-sensitization or healthy control sets, consistent with antigen-driven responses. Repeated subsampling changed both the strength of the expansion versus patch-test correlation and the threshold at which that correlation became significant. A positive correlation was found between the number of PT1 expanded TCRs and patch test score, with significance reached at thresholds 8, 16 and 32 but not 4. All patients had alopecia, a presumed autoimmune disease, so their immune response might differ from that of healthy individuals.

CDR1 and CDR2, per the germline V gene (reference sequence), are LNHDA and SQIVND. The germline V and J ends show losses of 4 bases and 4 bases respectively, and no gene match explains 6 bases of the junction. The CDR3 runs 15 residues from the cysteine to the phenylalanine. Only the CDR3 part of the read is kept: 45 bases, read in frame from the first base. Comments on this clonotype: This receptor's antigen is unknown. No base qualities exist here, and no much larger clone lies one base off it.

Libraries came from RACE. TCRdb names NextSeq 500 as the instrument used. During library preparation, unique molecular identifiers were attached to individual cDNA molecules so that TCRs could be counted in a quantitative, reproducible way. The original methods were these. A median of approximately 96,000 TCRs per sample was observed, with a range of about 23,224 to 690,600. V, J and CDR3 annotation of the TCR reads was carried out using the Decombinator software suite. For the PS versus PT1 abundance plots, all samples were subsampled to the same number of TCRs (28,000). Expanded TCRs were defined as absent before sensitization and observed at least eight times at the 2-week time point. TCRdb trimmed public reads at Q25 via fastp, called clones via MiXCR and kept in-frame beta chains. A single entry per CDR3 protein holds the most common genes and DNA from its merged rows. Here the V and J calls rest on TCRdb's processing, not on the authors' analysis. The sample data list about 34,000 distinct CDR3 sequences, and around 6.4% of these were observed just once. The ten largest clones add up to 9.1% of the sample.

This sample's time point label indicates: patch test 1, 2 weeks after DPC sensitization. Reading the label with the study, this specimen's treatment or condition is: therapeutic diphenylcyclopropenone sensitization with weekly scalp DPC. Unfractionated whole blood was collected in Tempus Blood RNA tubes, and total RNA was extracted from that blood. Blood at each patch-test visit was drawn before the patch test was applied. Patients were considered eligible if aged 18 to 70, diagnosed with alopecia and deemed suitable for DPC therapy, and patients were excluded if pregnant. This sequence uses TRBV19 and TRBJ1-4, with 7 central nucleotides matching TRBD1. This clonotype originated in a woman aged 30 to 39 with alopecia areata. Some clones in this sample may be carry-over from other donors' samples. The material sequenced was whole blood, taken in connection with sensitization to the hapten diphenylcyclopropenone (DPC). The nucleotides read TGTGCCAGTAGTAACGACCGGGACAGTAATGAAAAACTGTTTTTT. Translated, this is CASSNDRDSNEKLFF.